A single sample is the source of the 14 T cell receptor beta chains below, sequenced in a study of T cells in Graves' hyperthyroidism and ophthalmopathy. RNA transcripts yielded amplified TCR beta CDR3 regions. Researchers ran a first-round RT-PCR on the TCR CDR3 using the HTBI primer set. TCRdb reanalysed the multiplex PCR reads using MiXCR and keeps one entry per CDR3 protein. The data show approximately 610,000 distinct CDR3 sequences, roughly 14% seen once. What was sequenced was blood. These TCRs come from a woman between 35 and 50 years old with Graves' ophthalmopathy.

At least ten counts were recorded for this clonotype. The chain recombines TRBV28 with TRBJ2-7; 7 bases align to TRBD1. V lost 6 bases, J lost 6 bases, and 14 bases stayed unmatched. Germline assignment: CDR1 MDHEN and CDR2 SYDVKM. The CDR3 runs to 15 residues. CDR3 in amino acids: CASSLTGTVIPEQYF. The CDR3 DNA reads as TGTGCCAGCAGCCTAACCGGGACAGTCATCCCCGAGCAGTACTTC.

This clonotype was found a few times. The rearrangement links TRBV29-1 to TRBJ2-7; tentatively, D is TRBD2 (6 bases). The ends were cut back, 7 bases at V and 0 bases at J, with 16 bases in the middle. Germline CDR1 is SQVTM and CDR2 is ANQGSEA. The CDR3 consists of 14 residues. The CDR3 sequence: CSARGSASSYEQYF. The CDR3, as DNA: TGCAGCGCTCGGGGGTCAGCCAGCTCCTACGAGCAGTACTTC.

This clonotype was seen ten or more times. The chain recombines TRBV20-1 with TRBJ1-2, with 8 positions matching TRBD1. The length of the CDR3 is 13 residues. The V and J ends lost 6 bases and 5 bases, in that order; junction bases with no gene match: 8. Germline loops: CDR1 DFQATT, CDR2 SNEGSKA (reference sequence). The CDR3 region is CSALDRGGYGYTF. In DNA form, the CDR3 reads TGCAGTGCACTCGACAGGGGAGGGTATGGCTACACCTTC.

This clonotype appeared a few times. The chain joins TRBV6-1 to TRBJ1-2; 11 nucleotides match TRBD1. After removal of 7 bases from V and 7 bases from J, the junction contained 5 bases not matched to a gene. Per germline, CDR1 MNHNS and CDR2 SASEGT. The CDR3 extends over 13 amino acids. The DNA of the CDR3 is TGTGCCAGCATGGACAGGGGGCCTTTTGGCTACACCTTC. Translated, it gives CASMDRGPFGYTF.

Many counts were recorded for this clonotype. V usage is TRBV2 and J usage is TRBJ1-2, with D possibly matching TRBD1 (6 bases). The germline V and J ends were trimmed by 4 bases and 4 bases, with 19 bases remaining between them. This CDR3 has 16 amino acids. Germline V CDR1 and CDR2: SNHLY, FYNNEI. The CDR3 sequence: CASSATGGPNSYGYTF. CDR3 nucleotide sequence: TGTGCCAGCAGTGCGACCGGGGGGCCGAACTCCTATGGCTACACCTTC.

This clonotype was counted ten times or more. The V call is TRBV7-2, the J call TRBJ2-7; tentatively, D is TRBD1 or TRBD2 (5 bases each). V dropped 3 bases and J dropped 2 bases, with 11 bases sitting between them. Germline V gene data show CDR1 as SGHTA and CDR2 as FQGNSA. The CDR3 contains 14 residues. DNA for the CDR3: TGTGCCAGCAGCTTTAGCGCAGGGCCCTACGAGCAGTACTTC. Translated, it gives CASSFSAGPYEQYF.

At least ten counts were recorded for this clonotype. This rearrangement joins TRBV6-1 to TRBJ2-7, with 9 bases that match TRBD1. The CDR3 covers 14 residues. V lost 5 bases to trimming and J lost 5 bases; unmatched junction nucleotides: 7. Germline loops: CDR1 MNHNS, CDR2 SASEGT. CDR3 amino acids: CASSRDRVTDEQYF. In nucleotides, the CDR3 is TGTGCCAGCAGTCGGGACAGGGTCACGGACGAGCAGTACTTC.

This clonotype was counted at least ten times. V usage is TRBV6-5 and J usage is TRBJ2-7, with 9 bases aligning to TRBD1. There are 15 residues in the CDR3. V trimming: 10 bases; J trimming: 2 bases; junction bases outside the gene matches: 12. From germline, CDR1 is MNHEY and CDR2 SVGAGI. The CDR3, as DNA: TGTGCCACCATTAGTTCTAGGACAGGGGCCTACGAGCAGTACTTC. Translation gives CATISSRTGAYEQYF.

This clonotype was observed many times. The gene calls are TRBV27 and TRBJ1-5; tentatively, D is TRBD1 (5 bases). CDR3 length equals 14 residues. Trimming stripped 2 bases from V and 4 bases from J, with 9 bases between. The germline V gene has CDR1 MNHEY and CDR2 SMNVEV (reference sequence). In DNA, the CDR3 is TGTGCCAGCAGTTTAAGACAGAGGAATCAGCCCCAGCATTTT. Translating it yields CASSLRQRNQPQHF.

This clonotype was observed many times. V and J are TRBV7-2 and TRBJ1-1, with D uncertain. The germline V and J ends were trimmed by 5 bases and 1 base, with 8 bases remaining between them. The CDR3 runs 13 residues. Germline loops: CDR1 SGHTA, CDR2 FQGNSA. The CDR3 reads CASSHVGNTEAFF. CDR3 coding DNA: TGTGCCAGCAGCCACGTGGGGAACACTGAAGCTTTCTTT.

The V gene is TRBV24-1, the J gene TRBJ2-5; a possible D gene is TRBD1 (5 bases). Germline CDR1 is KGHDR and CDR2 is SFDVKD. V gave up 10 bases and J gave up 5 bases, with 10 bases separating them. There are 11 residues in the CDR3. The CDR3 spells CATQDLETQYF. The DNA for the CDR3 is TGTGCCACACAGGACCTGGAGACCCAGTACTTC.

This clonotype was detected ten times or more. This chain uses TRBV5-5 with TRBJ1-1, with D unresolved. This CDR3 comprises 14 residues. Trimming shortened V by 0 bases and J by 4 bases, and 10 bases separated the two germline ends. Germline values: CDR1 SGHKS, CDR2 YYEKEE (reference sequence). The DNA for the CDR3 is TGTGCCAGCAGCTTGGGCGACAAGGTCACTGAAGCTTTCTTT. Encoded protein: CASSLGDKVTEAFF.

This clonotype was detected many times. The rearrangement uses TRBV6-1 and TRBJ2-5, with 10 bases identical to TRBD2. The CDR3 consists of 15 residues. V trimming: 1 base; J trimming: 3 bases; junction bases outside the gene matches: 2. The germline V gene encodes CDR1 MNHNS and CDR2 SASEGT. CDR3 sequence: CASSEGLAGEETQYF. The DNA for the CDR3 is TGTGCCAGCAGTGAAGGCCTAGCGGGAGAAGAGACCCAGTACTTC.

This clonotype has at least ten counts. The chain employs TRBV12-3 or TRBV12-4 and TRBJ2-3; D might be TRBD2 (6 bases). The CDR3 is 16 residues long. The V end was cut by 0 bases, the J end by 4 bases, with 14 bases between. CDR3 region: CASSLAEGLSADTQYF. Here the CDR3 DNA reads TGTGCCAGCAGTTTAGCTGAGGGACTGAGTGCAGATACGCAGTATTTT.